These 18 T cell receptor beta chains were all obtained from the same sample, sequenced in a study of cytomegalovirus exposure and HLA in healthy donors. 13 Jbeta primers and 60 Vbeta primers were used for the PCR. Profiled with immunoSEQ multiplex PCR; TCRdb holds only in-frame clones, not every one. The table has roughly 200,000 clones, over 70% seen once. Sequencing input: PBMCs. Receptors originate from a woman aged 55-69 years in good health and CMV-seropositive.

The rearrangement joins TRBV6-1 to TRBJ1-2; D not certain. Germline values: CDR1 MNHNS, CDR2 SASEGT. This CDR3 region has 14 residues. V lost 4 bases and J lost 2, with 11 bases in between. The CDR3 loop is CASSVQEGNYGYTF. The CDR3 DNA reads as TGTGCCAGCAGTGTTCAGGAGGGAAACTATGGCTACACCTTC.

This clone showed up just a few times. The chain is built from TRBV5-4 and TRBJ2-3; 9 bases agree with TRBD1. V lost 4 bases and J lost 4; bases outside the gene matches: 4. CDR3 length: 14 residues. Germline V gives CDR1 SGHNT, CDR2 YYREEE (reference sequence). CDR3 nucleotide sequence: TGTGCCAGCAGCATCGGACAGGGGTCAGATACGCAGTATTTT. It translates to CASSIGQGSDTQYF.

This clone turned up a few times. The chain couples TRBV5-1 to TRBJ2-1; 10 bases are a match to TRBD1. Losses at the gene ends were 7 bases for V and 0 bases for J; bases not matched to a gene: 1. The CDR3 is made up of 14 amino acids. Per the germline V gene, CDR1 is SGHRS and CDR2 is YFSETQ. The CDR3 bases are TGCGCCAGCCGGACAGGGGGCTCCTACAATGAGCAGTTCTTC. Translating it yields CASRTGGSYNEQFF.

This clone turned up a few times. The CDR3 loop is CASSLLGGALNEQFF. CDR3 in DNA: TGTGCCAGCAGCCTATTGGGGGGAGCCCTCAATGAGCAGTTCTTC. V usage is TRBV7-2 and J usage is TRBJ2-1, with D possibly TRBD2 on 6 matching bases. Germline V gives CDR1 SGHTA, CDR2 FQGNSA. Trimming took off 5 bases at V and 6 bases at J, with 17 bases between the two ends. This CDR3 comprises 15 residues.

The rearrangement uses TRBV10-3 and TRBJ2-1, with D possibly matching TRBD2 (6 bases). Trimming took off 10 bases at V and 5 bases at J, with 12 bases between the two ends. The CDR3 length is 12 residues. Germline CDR1 reads ENHRY; CDR2 reads SYGVKD. This CDR3 is CATLTSHNEQFF. As DNA, the CDR3 is TGTGCCACCTTGACTAGTCACAATGAGCAGTTCTTC.

This clone appeared once. This chain links TRBV7-9 with TRBJ2-1; TRBD2 aligns across 7 bases. CDR1 and CDR2 from the germline V gene are SEHNR and FQNEAQ (reference sequence). Germline trimming cut 0 bases from V and 8 bases from J; bases unmatched to any gene: 7. The CDR3 has 15 amino acids. The CDR3 spells CASSLALSRGDEQFF. CDR3 sequence (DNA): TGTGCCAGCAGCTTAGCGTTATCCCGGGGGGATGAGCAGTTCTTC.

The chain has TRBV29-1 and TRBJ2-5; 13 bases are a match to TRBD2. Germline V gene sequence: CDR1 SQVTM, CDR2 ANQGSEA. After removal of 8 bases from V and 2 bases from J, the junction contained 5 bases not matched to a gene. The CDR3 has 14 residues. The CDR3 nucleotides read TGCAGCTTTCGGACTAGCGGGGGACAAGAGACCCAGTACTTC. Translating gives CSFRTSGGQETQYF. The full variable domain, in which reference TRBV29-1 and TRBJ2-5 provide the parts outside the CDR3, is SAVISQKPSRDICQRGTSLTIQCQVDSQVTMMFWYRQQPGQSLTLIATANQGSEATYESGFVIDKFPISRPNLTFSTLTVSNMSPEDSSIYLCSFRTSGGQETQYFGPGTRLLVL.

The gene calls are TRBV19 and TRBJ1-5; 8 bases match TRBD1. With V trimmed by 5 bases and J by 5 bases, 8 bases remained unmatched. The germline V gene has CDR1 LNHDA and CDR2 SQIVND (reference sequence). The CDR3 consists of 15 residues. CDR3 residues: CASSGSPTGDQPQHF. The CDR3, as DNA: TGTGCCAGTAGTGGAAGCCCGACAGGGGATCAGCCCCAGCATTTT.

The table lists this clone with a count of one. The chain has TRBV19 and TRBJ2-3; tentative D call: TRBD2 (6 bases). Germline CDR1 LNHDA, CDR2 SQIVND (reference sequence). The germline V and J ends were trimmed by 8 bases and 0 bases, with 18 bases remaining between them. There are 16 residues in the CDR3. CDR3 bases: TGTGCCAGTTCCGCGGGGTCCGGGGCTAGCACAGATACGCAGTATTTT. As protein: CASSAGSGASTDTQYF.

The V call is TRBV15, the J call TRBJ1-4, with a weak D call TRBD1 (5 bases). The length of the CDR3 is 16 residues. The ends were cut back, 3 bases at V and 10 bases at J, with 21 bases in the middle. From germline, CDR1 is LNHNV and CDR2 YYDKDF (reference sequence). The CDR3 sequence: CATSSSTWVGGGKLFF. The CDR3 nucleotides read TGTGCCACCAGCAGTTCCACTTGGGTTGGGGGAGGAAAACTGTTTTTT.

V gene TRBV18 combines with J gene TRBJ1-1; D gene uncertain. The CDR3 consists of 14 residues. Germline V gene data show CDR1 as KGHSH and CDR2 as LQKENI. Trimming took 2 bases from V and 1 from J, leaving 8 bases between them. CDR3 DNA sequence: TGTGCCAGCTCACCATTTCGGGGGAACACTGAAGCTTTCTTT. Protein sequence: CASSPFRGNTEAFF. The full variable domain, completed using reference TRBV18 and TRBJ1-1, is NAGVMQNPRHLVRRRGQEARLRCSPMKGHSHVYWYRQLPEEGLKFMVYLQKENIIDESGMPKERFSAEFPKEGPSILRIQQVVRGDSAAYFCASSPFRGNTEAFFGQGTRLTVV.

J is TRBJ1-1 and V is TRBV30; tentative D call: TRBD1 (6 bases). Germline CDR1 and CDR2: GTSNPN and SVGIG (reference sequence). V dropped 5 bases and J dropped 1 base, with 8 bases sitting between them. The CDR3 has 12 amino acids. CDR3 sequence: CAWGGGNTEAFF. As DNA, the CDR3 is TGTGCCTGGGGGGGCGGGAACACTGAAGCTTTCTTT.

This sequence joins TRBV7-9 and TRBJ1-1; 8 bases match TRBD1. Trimming cost V 6 bases and J 1 base; bases outside gene matches: 16. Germline V gene sequence: CDR1 SEHNR, CDR2 FQNEAQ (reference sequence). This CDR3 has 18 amino acids. The CDR3 protein is CASSPSPATGVRNTEAFF. The DNA for the CDR3 is TGTGCCAGCAGTCCCTCGCCCGCGACAGGGGTCCGGAACACTGAAGCTTTCTTT.

This clone was seen more than once but under ten times. This sequence joins TRBV7-9 and TRBJ1-5; TRBD1 aligns across 9 bases. This CDR3 has 17 amino acids. The V and J ends lost 5 bases and 4 bases, in that order; junction bases with no gene match: 12. The germline V gene encodes CDR1 SEHNR and CDR2 FQNEAQ (reference sequence). CDR3 nucleotide sequence: TGTGCCAGCAGCCCTACATTTCGGACAGGGGTGAATCAGCCCCAGCATTTT. Translation gives CASSPTFRTGVNQPQHF.

The chain recombines TRBV7-3 with TRBJ2-1; D ambiguous. Per the germline V gene, CDR1 is SGHTA and CDR2 is FQGTGA. Between the trimmed V and J ends, which lost 6 bases and 0 bases, there was a span of 12 bases. This CDR3 has 15 residues. For the CDR3, the DNA is TGTGCCAGCAGAATCGATCGTAGCTCCTACAATGAGCAGTTCTTC. Protein: CASRIDRSSYNEQFF.

The V and J genes are TRBV6-5 and TRBJ1-4; no clear D. This CDR3 has 14 amino acids. Trimming pared 6 bases from V and 2 bases from J, leaving 10 bases between. The germline V gene encodes CDR1 MNHEY and CDR2 SVGAGI. The CDR3 DNA reads as TGTGCCAGCAGCCTCGGGTGGACTAATGAAAAACTGTTTTTT. Translating gives CASSLGWTNEKLFF.

The V and J genes are TRBV10-1 and TRBJ1-2, with unresolved D. Trimming took 2 bases from V and 2 from J, leaving 6 bases between them. CDR3 length: 13 residues. Germline lookup yields CDR1 WNHNN and CDR2 SYGVQD (reference sequence). Here the CDR3 reads CASSETNNYGYTF. Written as DNA, the CDR3 is TGCGCCAGCAGTGAGACAAACAACTATGGCTACACCTTC.

CDR3: CASSPGTGVSYEQYF. As DNA, the CDR3 is TGTGCCAGCTCACCCGGGACAGGGGTCTCCTACGAGCAGTACTTC. The chain links TRBV18 to TRBJ2-7, with 10 bases identical to TRBD1. The CDR3 is made up of 15 amino acids. CDR1 is KGHSH and CDR2 is LQKENI in the germline V gene. V shed 3 bases and J 0 bases; nucleotides not matched to a gene: 2. The full variable domain, with the rest looked up from reference TRBV18 and TRBJ2-7, is NAGVMQNPRHLVRRRGQEARLRCSPMKGHSHVYWYRQLPEEGLKFMVYLQKENIIDESGMPKERFSAEFPKEGPSILRIQQVVRGDSAAYFCASSPGTGVSYEQYFGPGTRLTVT.